The 11 T cell receptor beta chains in this list originate from one sample, sequenced in a study of blood T cell repertoires in COVID-19. Some clones are missing from TCRdb's copy, which holds only in-frame ones; the method was immunoSEQ multiplex PCR. The sample lists 200,000 to 250,000 clones, 70% to 90% occurring once. Source material: peripheral blood. These receptors all stem from a woman aged 45-65 years with active or convalescent COVID-19.

The chain joins TRBV3-1 (or the pseudogene TRBV3-2) to TRBJ1-6; 10 bases are a match to TRBD1. This CDR3 is built from 15 residues. Germline loops: CDR1 LGHDT, CDR2 YNNKEL (reference sequence). The V gene end was trimmed by 3 bases and the J gene end by 8 bases; junction bases not matched to a gene: 4. The CDR3 spells CASSQTGTGDSPLHF. CDR3 DNA: TGTGCCAGCAGCCAGACCGGGACAGGGGATTCACCCCTCCACTTT.

This clone has just one count. The chain combines TRBV24-1 with TRBJ2-7, with 14 positions matching TRBD2. J gave up 3 bases and V 3 bases, and 9 bases lay outside the gene matches. This CDR3 region has 18 residues. The germline gives CDR1 KGHDR, CDR2 SFDVKD. The CDR3 here is CATSDPGTSGSRDYEQYF. CDR3 DNA: TGTGCCACCAGTGATCCCGGGACTAGCGGGAGCAGGGACTACGAGCAGTACTTC.

The gene calls are TRBV7-9 and TRBJ2-1, with 14 bases matching TRBD2. The CDR3 runs 19 residues. CDR1 is SEHNR, CDR2 FQNEAQ, per germline (reference sequence). Unmatched junction bases numbered 11, after V lost 4 bases and J lost 3 bases. The CDR3 region has the DNA TGTGCCAGCAGCTCGTTCAGGACTAGCGGGAGGTTACTCTACAATGAGCAGTTCTTC. Translation gives CASSSFRTSGRLLYNEQFF. Full variable domain (outside the CDR3, taken from reference TRBV7-9 and TRBJ2-1): DTGVSQNPRHKITKRGQNVTFRCDPISEHNRLYWYRQTLGQGPEFLTYFQNEAQLEKSRLLSDRFSAERPKGSFSTLEIQRTEQGDSAMYLCASSSFRTSGRLLYNEQFFGPGTRLTVL.

CDR3 sequence: CASSWSGYNEQFF. The CDR3 coding sequence is TGTGCCAGCAGCTGGAGCGGTTACAATGAGCAGTTCTTC. This chain links TRBV7-2 with TRBJ2-1; D possibly corresponds to TRBD2 (5 bases). Germline V gene sequence: CDR1 SGHTA, CDR2 FQGNSA. V was pared by 4 bases and J by 4 bases, with 8 bases between. This CDR3 spans 13 amino acids.

V gene TRBV11-2 combines with J gene TRBJ2-2, with TRBD1 matching over 8 bases. Germline CDR1 is SGHAT and CDR2 is FQNNGV. J was trimmed by 8 bases and V by 3 bases; bases with no gene match: 8. This CDR3 is 15 amino acids long. CDR3 residues: CASSLTGVIIGELFF. Written as DNA, the CDR3 is TGTGCCAGCAGCTTGACAGGGGTTATTATAGGGGAGCTGTTTTTT.

V usage is TRBV30 and J usage is TRBJ1-5, with 8 nucleotides matching TRBD1. Germline assignment: CDR1 GTSNPN and CDR2 SVGIG (reference sequence). This CDR3 is built from 16 residues. V shed 0 bases, J shed 4 bases, and the junction held 8 bases outside the gene matches. CDR3 sequence: CAWSVKLNRGNQPQHF. CDR3 nucleotide sequence: TGTGCCTGGAGTGTAAAATTGAACAGGGGGAATCAGCCCCAGCATTTT.

This clone was counted a few times. The V call is TRBV19, the J call TRBJ2-6, with TRBD1 as a possible D gene (6 bases). The CDR3 is made up of 16 amino acids. Between the trimmed V and J ends, which lost 2 bases and 2 bases, there was a span of 10 bases. CDR1 LNHDA and CDR2 SQIVND come from the germline V gene (reference sequence). The CDR3 protein is CASSISTGTGANVLTF. DNA for the CDR3: TGTGCCAGTAGTATATCTACAGGGACTGGGGCCAACGTCCTGACTTTC. The whole variable domain, filled in from reference TRBV19 and TRBJ2-6, reads DGGITQSPKYLFRKEGQNVTLSCEQNLNHDAMYWYRQDPGQGLRLIYYSQIVNDFQKGDIAEGYSVSREKKESFPLTVTSAQKNPTAFYLCASSISTGTGANVLTFGAGSRLTVL.

The chain links TRBV5-1 to TRBJ1-2; D remains ambiguous. V was shortened by 0 bases and J by 2 bases, with 5 bases between the two germline ends. The CDR3 extends over 13 amino acids. The germline CDR1 and CDR2 sequences are SGHRS and YFSETQ. CDR3 nucleotides: TGCGCCAGCAGCTTGGGCAGAAACTATGGCTACACCTTC. Translated, it gives CASSLGRNYGYTF.

The genes are TRBV5-4 and TRBJ2-2, with D maybe TRBD1 (5 bases). The CDR3 sequence is 16 residues long. The ends were cut back, 4 bases at V and 1 base at J, with 14 bases in the middle. Per the germline V gene, CDR1 is SGHNT and CDR2 is YYREEE (reference sequence). The CDR3, as DNA: TGTGCCAGCAGCAGGGTTATAAGGGGGAACACCGGGGAGCTGTTTTTT. It encodes CASSRVIRGNTGELFF.

A note on this clone: In the same sample, other DNA sequences code for this CDR3. The chain has TRBV5-1 and TRBJ1-3, with D maybe TRBD1 (6 bases). Germline CDR1 and CDR2: SGHRS and YFSETQ. The CDR3 contains 12 residues. The V and J ends lost 0 bases and 8 bases respectively, with 6 bases between them. In DNA, the CDR3 is TGCGCCAGCAGCTTGGAGGGGGACACCATATATTTT. The encoded protein is CASSLEGDTIYF.

The chain uses TRBV24-1 and TRBJ2-5, with a possible D match to TRBD1 (6 bases). CDR1 is KGHDR, CDR2 SFDVKD, per germline. V lost 3 bases and J lost 2, with 18 bases in between. The CDR3 runs 17 residues. CDR3 DNA: TGTGCCACCAGTGATGGCCGCCGAGGGGGTTTACAAGAGACCCAGTACTTC. It specifies CATSDGRRGGLQETQYF.